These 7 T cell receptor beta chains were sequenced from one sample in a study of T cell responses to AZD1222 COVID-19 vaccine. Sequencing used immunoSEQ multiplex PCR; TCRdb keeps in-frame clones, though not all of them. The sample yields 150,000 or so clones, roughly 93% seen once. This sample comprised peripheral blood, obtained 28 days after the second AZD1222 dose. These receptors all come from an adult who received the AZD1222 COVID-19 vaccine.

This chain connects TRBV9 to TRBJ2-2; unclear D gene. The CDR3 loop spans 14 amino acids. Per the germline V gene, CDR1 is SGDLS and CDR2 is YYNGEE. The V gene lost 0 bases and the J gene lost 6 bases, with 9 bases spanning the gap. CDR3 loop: CASSVGGYPGELFF. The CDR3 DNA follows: TGTGCCAGCAGCGTAGGTGGATACCCCGGGGAGCTGTTTTTT.

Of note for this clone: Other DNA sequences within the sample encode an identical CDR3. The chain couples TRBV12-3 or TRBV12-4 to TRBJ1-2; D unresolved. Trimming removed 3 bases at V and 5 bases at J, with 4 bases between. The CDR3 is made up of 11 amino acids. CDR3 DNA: TGTGCCAGCAGTTTGGGGTATGGCTACACCTTC. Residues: CASSLGYGYTF.

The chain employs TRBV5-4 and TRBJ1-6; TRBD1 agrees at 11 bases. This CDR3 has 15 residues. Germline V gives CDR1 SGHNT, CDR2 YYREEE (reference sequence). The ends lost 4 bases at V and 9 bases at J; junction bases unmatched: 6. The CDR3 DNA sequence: TGTGCCAGCAGCCTGGGCGGGACAGGGGGTTCACCCCTCCACTTT. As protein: CASSLGGTGGSPLHF.

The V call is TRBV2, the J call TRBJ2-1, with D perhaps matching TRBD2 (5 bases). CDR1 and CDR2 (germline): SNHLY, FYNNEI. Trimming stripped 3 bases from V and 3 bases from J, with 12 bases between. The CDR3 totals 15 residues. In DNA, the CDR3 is TGTGCCAGCAGTGAGTGGCTCGACTACTACAATGAGCAGTTCTTC. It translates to CASSEWLDYYNEQFF. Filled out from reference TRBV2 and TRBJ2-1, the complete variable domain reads EPEVTQTPSHQVTQMGQEVILRCVPISNHLYFYWYRQILGQKVEFLVSFYNNEISEKSEIFDDQFSVERPDGSNFTLKIRSTKLEDSAMYFCASSEWLDYYNEQFFGPGTRLTVL.

The CDR3 region has the DNA TGTGCCAGCAGAACACAGGAGTTAGCTAACTATGGCTACACCTTC. Amino acid sequence: CASRTQELANYGYTF. The chain combines TRBV2 with TRBJ1-2, with a weak D call TRBD1 (5 bases). CDR1 and CDR2 from the germline V gene are SNHLY and FYNNEI. V dropped 6 bases and J dropped 0 bases, with 14 bases sitting between them. CDR3 length: 15 amino acids.

The CDR3 region is CAWSVRGTGDFYEQYF. For the CDR3, the DNA is TGTGCCTGGAGTGTACGGGGGACAGGCGACTTCTACGAGCAGTACTTC. The chain carries TRBV30 and TRBJ2-7, with TRBD1 matching over 8 bases. V gave up 0 bases and J gave up 3 bases; unmatched junction bases: 10. This CDR3 has 16 amino acids. CDR1 is GTSNPN and CDR2 is SVGIG in the germline V gene (reference sequence).

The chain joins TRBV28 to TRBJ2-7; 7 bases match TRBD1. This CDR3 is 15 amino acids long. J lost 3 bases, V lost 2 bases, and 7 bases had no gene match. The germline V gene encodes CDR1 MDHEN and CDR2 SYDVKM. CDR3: CASSLGTEVLYEQYF. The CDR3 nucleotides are TGTGCCAGCAGTTTAGGGACAGAGGTCCTCTACGAGCAGTACTTC.